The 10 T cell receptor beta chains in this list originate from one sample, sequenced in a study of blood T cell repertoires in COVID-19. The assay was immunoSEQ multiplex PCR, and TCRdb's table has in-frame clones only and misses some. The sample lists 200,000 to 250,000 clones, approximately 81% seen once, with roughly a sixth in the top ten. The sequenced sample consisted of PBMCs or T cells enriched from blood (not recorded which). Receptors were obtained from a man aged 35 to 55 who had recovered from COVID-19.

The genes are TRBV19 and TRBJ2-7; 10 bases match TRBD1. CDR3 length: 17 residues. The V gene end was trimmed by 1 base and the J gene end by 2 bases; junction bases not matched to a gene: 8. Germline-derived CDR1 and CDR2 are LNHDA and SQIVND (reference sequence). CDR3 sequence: CASSIVRQGASAYEQYF. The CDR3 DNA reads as TGTGCCAGTAGTATAGTCCGACAGGGGGCGTCGGCCTACGAGCAGTACTTC.

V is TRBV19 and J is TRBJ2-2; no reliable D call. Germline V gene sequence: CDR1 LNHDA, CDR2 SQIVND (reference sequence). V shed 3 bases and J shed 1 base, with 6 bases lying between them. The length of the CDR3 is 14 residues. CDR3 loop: CASSIPWNTGELFF. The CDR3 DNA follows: TGTGCCAGTAGTATCCCCTGGAACACCGGGGAGCTGTTTTTT.

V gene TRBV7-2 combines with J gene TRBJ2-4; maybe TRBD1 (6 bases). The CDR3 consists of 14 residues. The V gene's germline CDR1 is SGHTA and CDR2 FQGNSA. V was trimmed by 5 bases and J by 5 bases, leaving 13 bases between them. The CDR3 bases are TGTGCCAGCAGCGGTACAGGGTTTGAAAACATTCAGTACTTC. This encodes CASSGTGFENIQYF.

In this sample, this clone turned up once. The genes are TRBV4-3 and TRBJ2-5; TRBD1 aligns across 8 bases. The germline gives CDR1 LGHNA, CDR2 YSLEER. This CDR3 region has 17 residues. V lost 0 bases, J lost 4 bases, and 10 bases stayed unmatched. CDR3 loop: CASSQDTPGGYGETQYF. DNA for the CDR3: TGCGCCAGCAGCCAAGACACGCCAGGGGGCTATGGAGAGACCCAGTACTTC.

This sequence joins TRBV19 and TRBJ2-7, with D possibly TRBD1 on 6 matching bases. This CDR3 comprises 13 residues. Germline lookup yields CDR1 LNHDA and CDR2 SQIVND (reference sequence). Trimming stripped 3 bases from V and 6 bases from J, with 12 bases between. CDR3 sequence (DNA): TGTGCCAGTAGTATTAACAGGGTAAGCGAGCAGTACTTC. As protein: CASSINRVSEQYF.

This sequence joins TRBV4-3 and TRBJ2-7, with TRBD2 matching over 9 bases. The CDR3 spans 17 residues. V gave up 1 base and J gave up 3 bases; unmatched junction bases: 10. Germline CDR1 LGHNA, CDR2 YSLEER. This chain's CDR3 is CASSQAAGGTNFYEQYF. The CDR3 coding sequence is TGCGCCAGCAGCCAAGCGGCGGGAGGGACCAATTTCTACGAGCAGTACTTC.

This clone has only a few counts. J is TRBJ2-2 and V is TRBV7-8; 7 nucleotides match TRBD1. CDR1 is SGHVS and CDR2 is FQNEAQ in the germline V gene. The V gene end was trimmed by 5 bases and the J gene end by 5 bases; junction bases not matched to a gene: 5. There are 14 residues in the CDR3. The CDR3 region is CASSPGQSTGELFF. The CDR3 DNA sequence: TGTGCCAGCAGCCCGGGACAGTCAACCGGGGAGCTGTTTTTT. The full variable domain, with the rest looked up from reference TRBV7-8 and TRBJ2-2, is GAGVSQSPRYKVAKRGQDVALRCDPISGHVSLFWYQQALGQGPEFLTYFQNEAQLDKSGLPSDRFFAERPEGSVSTLKIQRTQQEDSAVYLCASSPGQSTGELFFGEGSRLTVL.

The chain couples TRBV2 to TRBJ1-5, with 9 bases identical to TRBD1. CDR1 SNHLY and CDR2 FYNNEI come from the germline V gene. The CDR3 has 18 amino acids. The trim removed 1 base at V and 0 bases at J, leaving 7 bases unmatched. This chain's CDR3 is CASSEDRGLTYSNQPQHF. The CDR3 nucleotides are TGTGCCAGCAGTGAAGACAGGGGGCTAACATATAGCAATCAGCCCCAGCATTTT.

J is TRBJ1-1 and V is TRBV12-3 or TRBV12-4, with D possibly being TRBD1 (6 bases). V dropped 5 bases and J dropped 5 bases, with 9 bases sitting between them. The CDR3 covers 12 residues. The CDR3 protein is CASSQQGTEAFF. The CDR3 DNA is TGTGCCAGCAGTCAACAGGGAACTGAAGCTTTCTTT.

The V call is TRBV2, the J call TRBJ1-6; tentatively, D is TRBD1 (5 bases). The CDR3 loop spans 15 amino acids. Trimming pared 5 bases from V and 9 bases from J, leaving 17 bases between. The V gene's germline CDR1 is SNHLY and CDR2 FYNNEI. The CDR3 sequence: CASSRRQGPGSPLHF. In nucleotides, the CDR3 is TGTGCCAGCAGTCGAAGGCAGGGTCCAGGTTCACCCCTCCACTTT. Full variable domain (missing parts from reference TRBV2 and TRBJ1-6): EPEVTQTPSHQVTQMGQEVILRCVPISNHLYFYWYRQILGQKVEFLVSFYNNEISEKSEIFDDQFSVERPDGSNFTLKIRSTKLEDSAMYFCASSRRQGPGSPLHFGNGTRLTVT.